This T cell receptor beta chain derives from a study of neurological immune-mediated disorders. The cDNA came from 5'RACE, which used 10-nucleotide random UMIs. One entry per CDR3 protein, called by TCRdb with MiXCR from the 5' RACE reads. In the table there are tens of thousands of distinct CDR3 sequences, roughly 8% of which are singletons. Documented time point: longitudinal time-point 3. The ends were cut back, 6 bases at V and 3 bases at J, with 5 bases in the middle. This CDR3 has 12 residues. This clonotype was found many times. The source of this sequence is a woman between 35 and 50 years old in good health. Sequencing used PBMCs. The chain employs TRBV12-3 or TRBV12-4 and TRBJ2-2; D unresolved. The CDR3, as DNA: TGTGCCAGCAGCCTAGACACCGGGGAGCTGTTTTTT. It specifies CASSLDTGELFF.